This TCR beta chain was sequenced during a study of control samples from healthy donors and cancer patients. Profiling relied on immunoSEQ multiplex PCR, and the TCRdb table lists in-frame clones only, not all of them. The sample has roughly 80,000 clones; around nine tenths are singletons. The sequence was obtained from a man aged 50 to 60 in good health. The material sequenced was blood.

The CDR3 DNA reads TGTGCCAGCAGGCCGGACAGGGGAACCTATAATTCACCCCTCCACTTT. Residues: CASRPDRGTYNSPLHF. The chain recombines TRBV2 with TRBJ1-6, with 9 bases fitting TRBD1. Germline V gene data show CDR1 as SNHLY and CDR2 as FYNNEI. J gave up 2 bases and V 6 bases, and 5 bases lay outside the gene matches. CDR3 size: 16 residues.